The 20 T cell receptor beta chains listed next were all sequenced from one sample in a study of PD-1 blockade in classical Hodgkin lymphoma. After autologous stem cell transplantation all patients relapsed, and prior brentuximab vedotin exposure differed between cohorts. Some clones are missing from TCRdb's copy, which holds only in-frame ones; the method was immunoSEQ multiplex PCR. The table shows 55,000 to 80,000 clones, with roughly 88% occurring only once. Sequenced material: peripheral blood mononuclear cells (PBMCs), taken at baseline. The receptors were gathered from a human donor with classical Hodgkin lymphoma.

This rearrangement joins TRBV11-3 to TRBJ2-2; the match to TRBD2 covers 12 bases. The CDR3 runs to 16 residues. The germline V gene encodes CDR1 SGHNT and CDR2 YENEEA. Trimming at V came to 3 bases and at J to 1 base, leaving 0 bases not matched to a gene. The CDR3, as DNA: TGTGCCAGCAGCTTGGGACTAGCGGGGAACACCGGGGAGCTGTTTTTT. It yields the protein CASSLGLAGNTGELFF. The entire variable domain, with the rest obtained from reference TRBV11-3 and TRBJ2-2, is as follows: EAGVVQSPRYKIIEKKQPVAFWCNPISGHNTLYWYLQNLGQGPELLIRYENEEAVDDSQLPKDRFSAERLKGVDSTLKIQPAELGDSAVYLCASSLGLAGNTGELFFGEGSRLTVL.

The rearrangement links TRBV18 to TRBJ1-3; D not certain. Trimming shortened V by 2 bases and J by 0 bases, and 8 bases separated the two germline ends. Germline assignment: CDR1 KGHSH and CDR2 LQKENI. The CDR3 is 15 amino acids. This CDR3 reads CASSPGVSSGNTIYF. The CDR3 nucleotides are TGTGCCAGCTCACCAGGGGTCAGCTCTGGAAACACCATATATTTT.

This clone occurred once. The genes are TRBV6-5 and TRBJ2-5; TRBD1 is a possible D gene (6 bases). CDR1 MNHEY and CDR2 SVGAGI come from the germline V gene. The CDR3 consists of 13 residues. Trimming took 5 bases from V and 4 from J, leaving 11 bases between them. The CDR3 bases are TGTGCCAGCAGTGCCGGGACACTAGAGACCCAGTACTTC. Its translation: CASSAGTLETQYF.

V is TRBV7-2 and J is TRBJ2-3, with TRBD1 matching over 9 bases. The germline gives CDR1 SGHTA, CDR2 FQGNSA. CDR3 length equals 14 residues. V gave up 4 bases and J gave up 3 bases; unmatched junction bases: 2. CDR3 sequence: CASSSGQGTDTQYF. In nucleotides, the CDR3 is TGTGCCAGCAGCTCGGGACAGGGAACAGATACGCAGTATTTT.

This chain uses TRBV7-2 with TRBJ1-2; 7 positions match TRBD1. This CDR3 has 14 amino acids. CDR1 is SGHTA, CDR2 FQGNSA, per germline. J was trimmed by 2 bases and V by 6 bases; bases with no gene match: 6. DNA for the CDR3: TGTGCCAGCAGACCTACAGGGGTCAACTATGGCTACACCTTC. It encodes CASRPTGVNYGYTF.

The V and J genes are TRBV30 and TRBJ1-2; perhaps TRBD1 as D (5 bases). V shed 0 bases and J shed 8 bases, with 13 bases lying between them. The CDR3 runs 13 residues. Germline assignment: CDR1 GTSNPN and CDR2 SVGIG (reference sequence). CDR3 loop: CAWSVGVTGGYTF. The CDR3 DNA reads TGTGCCTGGAGTGTAGGGGTAACGGGAGGCTACACCTTC.

The chain couples TRBV6-1 to TRBJ2-7, with D unresolved. Trimming pared 5 bases from V and 3 bases from J, leaving 5 bases between. This CDR3 spans 11 amino acids. Germline CDR1 reads MNHNS; CDR2 reads SASEGT. The CDR3 nucleotides read TGTGCCAGCAGTACCCACTACGAGCAGTACTTC. Translation: CASSTHYEQYF.

The V call is TRBV19, the J call TRBJ1-1; D gene ambiguous. The V end was cut by 4 bases, the J end by 3 bases, with 12 bases between. Per germline, CDR1 LNHDA and CDR2 SQIVND (reference sequence). The CDR3 is 14 residues long. The CDR3 DNA is TGTGCCAGTAGTACCCGGCTAAGGGACACTGAAGCTTTCTTT. Protein: CASSTRLRDTEAFF.

This clone turned up a few times. The chain uses TRBV7-3 and TRBJ2-1; 9 bases agree with TRBD1. V shed 4 bases, J shed 8 bases, and the junction held 12 bases outside the gene matches. Germline V gene sequence: CDR1 SGHTA, CDR2 FQGTGA. The CDR3 is 16 amino acids. CDR3 DNA: TGTGCCAGCAGCTCAACTCCTCCGGGACAGGGCTATGAGCAGTTCTTC. Protein product: CASSSTPPGQGYEQFF.

This clone was seen once. The genes are TRBV30 and TRBJ1-6, with 7 bases identical to TRBD1. V trimming: 2 bases; J trimming: 7 bases; junction bases outside the gene matches: 11. Germline-derived CDR1 and CDR2 are GTSNPN and SVGIG (reference sequence). This CDR3 is 16 amino acids long. The CDR3 loop reads CAWSKVYRGSNSPLHF. DNA of the CDR3: TGTGCCTGGAGTAAGGTCTACAGGGGATCGAATTCACCCCTCCACTTT.

The CDR3 region has the DNA TGTGCCAGCAGCTTCGGGTGGAAGGGAACCTACGAGCAGTACTTC. Translated: CASSFGWKGTYEQYF. The chain uses TRBV5-6 and TRBJ2-7; no clear D gene. V lost 2 bases and J lost 2, with 14 bases in between. The CDR3 is 15 amino acids. CDR1 is SGHDT, CDR2 YYEEEE, per germline.

This clone was detected only once. The rearrangement uses TRBV10-3 and TRBJ2-6, with 8 bases that match TRBD1. J was trimmed by 1 base and V by 5 bases; bases with no gene match: 7. The CDR3 is made up of 17 amino acids. The germline V gene encodes CDR1 ENHRY and CDR2 SYGVKD. As DNA, the CDR3 is TGTGCCATCAGTTTCAGGGGGCGAACATCTGGGGCCAACGTCCTGACTTTC. Translation: CAISFRGRTSGANVLTF.

This chain links TRBV7-6 with TRBJ1-1, with TRBD1 matching over 7 bases. There are 16 residues in the CDR3. Germline CDR1 SGHVS, CDR2 FNYEAQ. After removal of 2 bases from V and 0 bases from J, the junction contained 6 bases not matched to a gene. The CDR3 loop reads CASSLNSGQLNTEAFF. CDR3 in DNA: TGTGCCAGCAGCTTAAACTCGGGACAGCTGAACACTGAAGCTTTCTTT. Looking up the rest from reference TRBV7-6 and TRBJ1-1 gives the full variable domain: GAGVSQSPRYKVTKRGQDVALRCDPISGHVSLYWYRQALGQGPEFLTYFNYEAQQDKSGLPNDRFSAERPEGSISTLTIQRTEQRDSAMYRCASSLNSGQLNTEAFFGQGTRLTVV.

The rearrangement uses TRBV28 and TRBJ1-1; D is ambiguous. Germline-derived CDR1 and CDR2 are MDHEN and SYDVKM. The V gene lost 6 bases and the J gene lost 6 bases, with 11 bases spanning the gap. The CDR3 length is 12 residues. CDR3 sequence: CASRPPLAEAFF. CDR3 in DNA: TGTGCCAGCAGGCCCCCTTTGGCTGAAGCTTTCTTT.

The V call is TRBV4-3, the J call TRBJ2-5; TRBD2 matches 9 bases. Germline values: CDR1 LGHNA, CDR2 YSLEER. CDR3 size: 15 residues. Unmatched junction bases numbered 3, after V lost 1 base and J lost 3 bases. The CDR3 nucleotides read TGCGCCAGCAGCCAAGTGGCTAGCGGGGAAGAGACCCAGTACTTC. Amino acid sequence: CASSQVASGEETQYF.

CDR3 sequence (DNA): TGCGCCAGCAGCCCACGGGGGGCCGGTAGGACAGATACGCAGTATTTT. This codes for CASSPRGAGRTDTQYF. The gene calls are TRBV5-1 and TRBJ2-3; D is perhaps TRBD2 (7 bases). From germline, CDR1 is SGHRS and CDR2 YFSETQ. The CDR3 is made up of 16 amino acids. The germline V and J ends were trimmed by 4 bases and 3 bases, with 18 bases remaining between them.

The chain is built from TRBV11-2 and TRBJ2-2; perhaps TRBD1 as D (5 bases). The CDR3 loop spans 16 amino acids. Per the germline V gene, CDR1 is SGHAT and CDR2 is FQNNGV. Trimming removed 1 base at V and 1 base at J, with 10 bases between. CDR3 coding DNA: TGTGCCAGCAGCTTAGGTATGACAGAGAACACCGGGGAGCTGTTTTTT. Translated: CASSLGMTENTGELFF.

This clone was recorded at least ten times. V and J are TRBV27 and TRBJ2-7, with D possibly being TRBD2 (7 bases). Germline assignment: CDR1 MNHEY and CDR2 SMNVEV (reference sequence). The CDR3 runs to 15 residues. The germline V and J ends were trimmed by 5 bases and 2 bases, with 16 bases remaining between them. CDR3 nucleotide sequence: TGTGCCAGCAGTCGAAAGGGGGGGGGAACCTACGAGCAGTACTTC. Translated: CASSRKGGGTYEQYF.

The V call is TRBV27, the J call TRBJ2-7; 7 positions agree with TRBD2. This CDR3 comprises 15 residues. The trim removed 4 bases at V and 1 base at J, leaving 7 bases unmatched. The germline gives CDR1 MNHEY, CDR2 SMNVEV (reference sequence). In DNA, the CDR3 is TGTGCCAGCAGTTCGGCCGACGGGAGGTCCTACGAGCAGTACTTC. It encodes CASSSADGRSYEQYF.

CDR3 in DNA: TGTGCCAGCAGTTACGGGGTTAGACAGCCCCAGCATTTT. Translating it yields CASSYGVRQPQHF. This sequence joins TRBV6-5 and TRBJ1-5; D gene unclear. Germline V gene sequence: CDR1 MNHEY, CDR2 SVGAGI. Trimming pared 2 bases from V and 7 bases from J, leaving 9 bases between. The length of the CDR3 is 13 residues.